The clone carrying this TCR beta chain was recorded only once. CDR3 length: 14 amino acids. Germline-derived CDR1 and CDR2 are MNHEY and SMNVEV (reference sequence). The V and J ends lost 8 bases and 4 bases respectively, with 15 bases between them. TCRdb's table, derived via immunoSEQ multiplex PCR, lists solely in-frame clones and lacks some. Of around 83,000 clones listed, about 94% are singletons. The data derive from a study of technical replicates of blood from a handful of donors. This sequence originates from a human donor in good health. The sequenced material came from T cells isolated from PBMCs. V gene TRBV27 combines with J gene TRBJ2-1; D remains unclear. The CDR3 DNA sequence: TGTGCCAGCTGCTTGCGTATCGGGTACAATGAGCAGTTCTTC. This sequence encodes CASCLRIGYNEQFF.